The TCR beta chain described here comes from a study of STAT5B mutations in CD4+ large granular lymphocyte leukemia. Recruitment of CD4+ T-LGLL patients was in Padova, Helsinki and Shinshu. Bead-separated CD4+, CD4+CD8+, CD57+ or CD56+ fractions, or PBMC, were used. CDR1 is SGHNT, CDR2 YYREEE, per germline (reference sequence). The CDR3 length is 14 residues. Trimming shortened V by 4 bases and J by 4 bases, and 14 bases separated the two germline ends. This was a survey-level run. The method was immunoSEQ multiplex PCR; TCRdb's version includes in-frame clones alone and lacks a portion of them. The sample yields approximately 8,400 clones, roughly 90% seen once.

The V and J genes are TRBV5-4 and TRBJ2-5; D may be TRBD1 (7 bases). The sample consisted of PBMCs. This clonotype was obtained from a woman between 65 and 79 years old with CD4+ T-cell large granular lymphocyte leukemia. The DNA of the CDR3 is TGTGCCAGCAGCCCCGTGGAGGGGGCAGAGACCCAGTACTTC. This sequence encodes CASSPVEGAETQYF.